Listed here are 14 T cell receptor beta chains from one sample, sequenced in a study of Ad26.COV2.S vaccination and SARS-CoV-2 variants. The assay was immunoSEQ multiplex PCR, and TCRdb's table has in-frame clones only and misses some. The sample has around 450,000 clones, approximately 90% seen once; the top ten hold 1.7%. Treatment defined: roughly 19 received Ad26.COV2.S at low or high dose, single or two shots; several received placebo; per-sample allocation not given. Sampling happened 63 days after the first vaccine or placebo injection. The sequencing used peripheral blood, collected in a trial of Ad26.COV2.S vaccine versus placebo. The receptors shown here come from a person aged 18-65 years who received the Ad26.COV2.S COVID-19 vaccine or a placebo.

The genes are TRBV4-3 and TRBJ1-5; D unclear. Germline loops: CDR1 LGHNA, CDR2 YSLEER. V shed 0 bases and J shed 5 bases, with 11 bases lying between them. CDR3 length equals 15 residues. CDR3 amino acids: CASSQDVAGDQPQHF. The CDR3, as DNA: TGCGCCAGCAGCCAAGATGTGGCGGGCGATCAGCCCCAGCATTTT.

J is TRBJ1-2 and V is TRBV7-9; D not certain. Germline assignment: CDR1 SEHNR and CDR2 FQNEAQ (reference sequence). Trimming pared 5 bases from V and 2 bases from J, leaving 9 bases between. The CDR3 covers 13 residues. The CDR3 here is CASSPGPNYGYTF. The CDR3 DNA follows: TGTGCCAGCAGCCCAGGCCCGAACTATGGCTACACCTTC. Combining the CDR3 with reference TRBV7-9 and TRBJ1-2 gives the whole variable domain DTGVSQNPRHKITKRGQNVTFRCDPISEHNRLYWYRQTLGQGPEFLTYFQNEAQLEKSRLLSDRFSAERPKGSFSTLEIQRTEQGDSAMYLCASSPGPNYGYTFGSGTRLTVV.

V gene TRBV25-1 combines with J gene TRBJ1-1; no definite D call. V was pared by 2 bases and J by 5 bases, with 9 bases between. The germline gives CDR1 MGHDK, CDR2 SYGVNS. This CDR3 has 13 residues. CDR3 sequence (DNA): TGTGCCAGCAGTGAACAAGGACTGACTGAAGCTTTCTTT. Residues: CASSEQGLTEAFF.

The rearrangement uses TRBV21-1 and TRBJ2-2; the listed D gene, TRBD2, was not tested against the DNA. TRBV21-1 has pseudogene status. CDR3 length: 18 amino acids. The CDR3 reads CASSSSGGASRNTGELFF. The CDR3 coding sequence is TGTGCCAGCAGCAGTAGCGGGGGGGCCTCTCGGAACACCGGGGAGCTGTTTTTT.

The rearrangement joins TRBV3-1 (or the pseudogene TRBV3-2) to TRBJ2-7, with 11 bases identical to TRBD2. The CDR3 length is 15 residues. Trimming at V came to 4 bases and at J to 3 bases, leaving 5 bases not matched to a gene. CDR1 and CDR2 from the germline V gene are LGHDT and YNNKEL (reference sequence). CDR3 residues: CASSPGLAAYYEQYF. CDR3 DNA: TGTGCCAGCAGCCCGGGACTAGCGGCTTACTACGAGCAGTACTTC.

This clone occurred once. The chain has TRBV2 and TRBJ2-5; no clear D gene. The CDR3 loop spans 11 amino acids. The germline V gene has CDR1 SNHLY and CDR2 FYNNEI. The V and J ends lost 8 bases and 1 base respectively, with 5 bases between them. The CDR3 DNA follows: TGTGCCAGCGAGGTCCAAGAGACCCAGTACTTC. It codes for CASEVQETQYF.

Concerning this clone: The identical CDR3 is also encoded by other nucleotide sequences in the sample. The gene calls are TRBV12-3 or TRBV12-4 and TRBJ2-7; D might be TRBD1 (5 bases). V lost 6 bases, J lost 3 bases, and 9 bases lay in between. There are 12 residues in the CDR3. The CDR3 nucleotides are TGTGCCAGCAGCCTTACAGGCTACGAGCAGTACTTC. Protein product: CASSLTGYEQYF.

The chain is built from TRBV30 and TRBJ2-7; D gene uncertain. Germline V lookup: CDR1 GTSNPN, CDR2 SVGIG (reference sequence). The CDR3 extends over 12 amino acids. V was pared by 3 bases and J by 4 bases, with 10 bases between. The CDR3 loop is CAWSALDYEQYF. The DNA of the CDR3 is TGTGCCTGGAGCGCTCTCGATTACGAGCAGTACTTC.

The chain links TRBV5-1 to TRBJ2-1; 8 nucleotides match TRBD2. CDR3 length: 15 amino acids. Germline CDR1 reads SGHRS; CDR2 reads YFSETQ. V shed 2 bases and J 4 bases; nucleotides not matched to a gene: 5. The CDR3 bases are TGCGCCAGCAGCTTAGGTAGCGGGAAATACAATGAGCAGTTCTTC. This gives the protein CASSLGSGKYNEQFF.

This chain uses TRBV18 with TRBJ2-7; TRBD1 is a possible D gene (6 bases). Per the germline V gene, CDR1 is KGHSH and CDR2 is LQKENI. Trimming cost V 4 bases and J 0 bases, with 7 bases left between them. The CDR3 is 13 amino acids. Here the CDR3 reads CASSLQGSYEQYF. In DNA, the CDR3 is TGTGCCAGCTCACTACAGGGCTCCTACGAGCAGTACTTC.

The chain couples TRBV7-2 to TRBJ2-7; D unresolved. CDR3 length equals 13 residues. V lost 1 base and J 6 bases, leaving 10 bases between the germline ends. Germline lookup yields CDR1 SGHTA and CDR2 FQGNSA. CDR3 protein: CASSLDPISEQYF. In nucleotides, the CDR3 is TGTGCCAGCAGCTTAGACCCGATCAGCGAGCAGTACTTC.

The chain links TRBV4-1 to TRBJ2-3; 8 bases are a match to TRBD1. This CDR3 is 16 amino acids long. The V segment lost 1 base and the J segment 0 bases; nucleotides outside the gene matches: 3. Germline CDR1 and CDR2: MGHRA and YSYEKL. The CDR3 here is CASSQGQGRSTDTQYF. In DNA form, the CDR3 reads TGCGCCAGCAGCCAAGGACAGGGGAGGAGCACAGATACGCAGTATTTT.

CDR3 residues: CASSRNDRAPYEQYF. Written as DNA, the CDR3 is TGTGCCAGCAGCCGAAACGACAGGGCCCCCTACGAGCAGTACTTC. The V call is TRBV11-2, the J call TRBJ2-7; the match to TRBD1 covers 7 bases. The CDR3 is 15 amino acids. Germline CDR1 SGHAT, CDR2 FQNNGV. J was trimmed by 2 bases and V by 5 bases; bases with no gene match: 9. Full variable domain (outside the CDR3, taken from reference TRBV11-2 and TRBJ2-7): EAGVAQSPRYKIIEKRQSVAFWCNPISGHATLYWYQQILGQGPKLLIQFQNNGVVDDSQLPKDRFSAERLKGVDSTLKIQPAKLEDSAVYLCASSRNDRAPYEQYFGPGTRLTVT.

V is TRBV5-5 and J is TRBJ2-1; 13 bases map to TRBD2. CDR1 SGHKS and CDR2 YYEKEE come from the germline V gene (reference sequence). CDR3 length: 18 residues. V gave up 3 bases and J gave up 3 bases; unmatched junction bases: 9. The CDR3 reads CASSSRLAGGPDYNEQFF. The DNA for the CDR3 is TGTGCCAGCAGCTCACGACTAGCGGGGGGCCCTGACTACAATGAGCAGTTCTTC. Complete variable domain (other parts from reference TRBV5-5 and TRBJ2-1): DAGVTQSPTHLIKTRGQQVTLRCSPISGHKSVSWYQQVLGQGPQFIFQYYEKEERGRGNFPDRFSARQFPNYSSELNVNALLLGDSALYLCASSSRLAGGPDYNEQFFGPGTRLTVL.